This T cell receptor (beta chain) was found in a study of blood T cells in healthy people across ages. General study results and limits: Because donor CMV status was unknown, expanded clonotype changes were possibly confounded. It was the long-lived donors that had more naive CD4+ cells and higher diversity than aged donors. Getting older went along with TCR beta diversity per million T cells dropping roughly linearly.

In terms of origin and age, donors were healthy Caucasian individuals from Russia aged about 6 to 90. This clonotype appeared a few times. Its antigen is currently unknown. Through a sample-barcoded 5' primer and a J-beta primer mix, a second PCR was run for roughly 7 to 12 cycles. TCRdb passed the 5' RACE reads through MiXCR, listing each CDR3 protein once. Here the sample spans approximately 1.5 million distinct CDR3 sequences, 30% to 35% being singletons. Material: blood. The TCR sequence derives from a woman aged 30 to 39 in good health.

The CDR3 loop reads CASSGTGGLGEQFF. The CDR3 DNA follows: TGCGCCAGCAGTGGGACAGGGGGCTTAGGTGAGCAGTTCTTC. This sequence joins TRBV10-2 and TRBJ2-1; 11 positions agree with TRBD1. Germline V gene data show CDR1 as WSHSY and CDR2 as SAAADI. The CDR3 extends over 14 amino acids. V lost 4 bases to trimming and J lost 9 bases; unmatched junction nucleotides: 5.